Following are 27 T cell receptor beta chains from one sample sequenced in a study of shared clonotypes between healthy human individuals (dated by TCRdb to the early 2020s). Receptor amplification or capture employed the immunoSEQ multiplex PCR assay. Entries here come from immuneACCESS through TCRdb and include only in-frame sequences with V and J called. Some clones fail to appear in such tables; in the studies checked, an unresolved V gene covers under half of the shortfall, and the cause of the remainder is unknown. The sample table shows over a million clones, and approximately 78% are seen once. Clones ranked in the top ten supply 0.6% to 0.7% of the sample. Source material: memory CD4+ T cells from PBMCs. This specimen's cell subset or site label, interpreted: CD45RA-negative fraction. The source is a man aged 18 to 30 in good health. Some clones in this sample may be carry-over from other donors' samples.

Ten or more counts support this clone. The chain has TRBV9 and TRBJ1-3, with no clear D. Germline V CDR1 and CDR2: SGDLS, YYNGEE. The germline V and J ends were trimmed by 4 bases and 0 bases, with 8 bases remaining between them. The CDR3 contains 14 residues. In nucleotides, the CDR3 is TGTGCCAGCAGCTCGGCGAGCTCTGGAAACACCATATATTTT. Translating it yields CASSSASSGNTIYF.

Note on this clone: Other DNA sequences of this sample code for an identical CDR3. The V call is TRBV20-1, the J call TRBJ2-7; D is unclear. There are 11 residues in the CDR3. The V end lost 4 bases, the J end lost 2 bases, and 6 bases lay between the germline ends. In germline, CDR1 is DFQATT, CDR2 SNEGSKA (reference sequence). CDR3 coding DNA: TGCAGTGCTAACAGAGCCTACGAGCAGTACTTC. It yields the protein CSANRAYEQYF.

As DNA, the CDR3 is TGTGCCAGCAGCTTAACACGGACTAGCGCGGGTGAGCAGTTCTTC. Translating it yields CASSLTRTSAGEQFF. The rearrangement links TRBV7-3 to TRBJ2-1; 9 positions match TRBD2. Germline V gene sequence: CDR1 SGHTA, CDR2 FQGTGA. V gave up 0 bases and J gave up 9 bases; unmatched junction bases: 6. There are 15 residues in the CDR3.

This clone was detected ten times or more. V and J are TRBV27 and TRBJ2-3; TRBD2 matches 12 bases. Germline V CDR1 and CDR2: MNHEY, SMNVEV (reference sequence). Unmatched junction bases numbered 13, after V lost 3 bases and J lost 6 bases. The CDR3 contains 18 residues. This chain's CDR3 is CASSLLLAGGPTWDTQYF. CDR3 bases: TGTGCCAGCAGTTTGCTACTAGCGGGAGGTCCAACTTGGGATACGCAGTATTTT.

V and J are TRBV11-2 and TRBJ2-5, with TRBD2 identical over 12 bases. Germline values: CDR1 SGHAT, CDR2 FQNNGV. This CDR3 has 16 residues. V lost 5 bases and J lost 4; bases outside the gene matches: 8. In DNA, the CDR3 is TGTGCCAGCAGCCTCCGACTAGCGGGGGCGGGAGAGACCCAGTACTTC. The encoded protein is CASSLRLAGAGETQYF.

CDR3 DNA: TGTGCCAGCCGTAGCTCTAGCTCCTACAATGAGCAGTTCTTC. Its protein is CASRSSSSYNEQFF. V usage is TRBV10-3 and J usage is TRBJ2-1; D is unresolved. CDR1 is ENHRY, CDR2 SYGVKD, per germline. Trimming stripped 10 bases from V and 0 bases from J, with 13 bases between. There are 14 residues in the CDR3.

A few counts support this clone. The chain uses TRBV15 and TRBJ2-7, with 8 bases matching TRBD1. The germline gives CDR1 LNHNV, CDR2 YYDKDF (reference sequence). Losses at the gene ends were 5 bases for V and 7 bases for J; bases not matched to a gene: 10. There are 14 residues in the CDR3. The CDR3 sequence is CATSLGRGLGEQYF. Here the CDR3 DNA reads TGTGCCACCAGCCTCGGCAGGGGGCTTGGGGAGCAGTACTTC. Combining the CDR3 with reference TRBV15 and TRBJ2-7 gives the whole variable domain DAMVIQNPRYQVTQFGKPVTLSCSQTLNHNVMYWYQQKSSQAPKLLFHYYDKDFNNEADTPDNFQSRRPNTSFCFLDIRSPGLGDTAMYLCATSLGRGLGEQYFGPGTRLTVT.

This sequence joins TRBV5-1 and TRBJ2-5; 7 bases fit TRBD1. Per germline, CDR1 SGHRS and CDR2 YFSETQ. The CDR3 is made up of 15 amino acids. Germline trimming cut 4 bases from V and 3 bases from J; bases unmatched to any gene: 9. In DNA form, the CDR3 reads TGCGCCAGCAGCCCCGGACAGGCCGGGGAAGAGACCCAGTACTTC. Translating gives CASSPGQAGEETQYF.

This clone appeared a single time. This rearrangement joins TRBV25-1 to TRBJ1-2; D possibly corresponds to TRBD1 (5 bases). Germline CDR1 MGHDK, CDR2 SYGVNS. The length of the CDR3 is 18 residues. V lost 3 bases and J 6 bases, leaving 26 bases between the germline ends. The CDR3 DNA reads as TGTGCCAGCAGTGACCCGGGGAGGGACTCTTTCTCTCGCCATGGCTACACCTTC. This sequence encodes CASSDPGRDSFSRHGYTF.

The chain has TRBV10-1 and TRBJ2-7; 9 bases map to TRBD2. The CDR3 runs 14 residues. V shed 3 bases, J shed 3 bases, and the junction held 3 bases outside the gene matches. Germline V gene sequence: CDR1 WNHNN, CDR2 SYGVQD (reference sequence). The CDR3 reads CASSESLAGYEQYF. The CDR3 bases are TGCGCCAGCAGTGAATCACTAGCGGGCTACGAGCAGTACTTC.

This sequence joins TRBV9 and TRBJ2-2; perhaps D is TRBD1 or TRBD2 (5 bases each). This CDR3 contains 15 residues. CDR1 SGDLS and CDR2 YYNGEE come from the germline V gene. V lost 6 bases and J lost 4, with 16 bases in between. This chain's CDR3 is CASTERGDGTGELFF. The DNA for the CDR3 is TGTGCCAGCACCGAGAGAGGGGACGGCACCGGGGAGCTGTTTTTT.

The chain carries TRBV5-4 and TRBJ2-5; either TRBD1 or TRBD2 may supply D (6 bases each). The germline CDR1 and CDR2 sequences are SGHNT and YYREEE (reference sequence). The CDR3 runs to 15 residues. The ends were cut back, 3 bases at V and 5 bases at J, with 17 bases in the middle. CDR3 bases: TGTGCCAGCAGCTCCAAGGGGGGAGGAAGGGAGACCCAGTACTTC. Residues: CASSSKGGGRETQYF.

This CDR3 reads CASSPAGGRTQYF. CDR3 in DNA: TGTGCCAGCAGCCCAGCGGGAGGGCGCACCCAGTACTTC. The rearrangement joins TRBV9 to TRBJ2-5; TRBD2 agrees at 10 bases. Germline lookup yields CDR1 SGDLS and CDR2 YYNGEE. This CDR3 is 13 amino acids long. Trimming removed 4 bases from V and 8 bases from J; junction bases left unmatched: 5.

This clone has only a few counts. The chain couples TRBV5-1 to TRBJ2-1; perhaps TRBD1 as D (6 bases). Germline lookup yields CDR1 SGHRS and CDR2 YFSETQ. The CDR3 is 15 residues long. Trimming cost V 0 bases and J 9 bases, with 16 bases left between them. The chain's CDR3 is CASSLEAGRGGEQFF. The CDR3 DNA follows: TGCGCCAGCAGCTTGGAGGCAGGCCGAGGGGGTGAGCAGTTCTTC.

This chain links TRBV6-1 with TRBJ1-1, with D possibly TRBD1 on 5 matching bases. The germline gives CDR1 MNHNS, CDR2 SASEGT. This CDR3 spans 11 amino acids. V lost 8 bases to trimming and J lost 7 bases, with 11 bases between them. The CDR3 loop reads CASAWGFEAFF. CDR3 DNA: TGTGCCAGCGCATGGGGCTTTGAAGCTTTCTTT.

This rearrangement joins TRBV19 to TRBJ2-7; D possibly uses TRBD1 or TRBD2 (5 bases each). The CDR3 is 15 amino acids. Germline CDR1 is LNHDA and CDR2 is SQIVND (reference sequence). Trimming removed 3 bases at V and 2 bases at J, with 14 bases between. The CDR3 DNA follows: TGTGCCAGTAGTATCAGGGCAGGAGGTACCTACGAGCAGTACTTC. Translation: CASSIRAGGTYEQYF.

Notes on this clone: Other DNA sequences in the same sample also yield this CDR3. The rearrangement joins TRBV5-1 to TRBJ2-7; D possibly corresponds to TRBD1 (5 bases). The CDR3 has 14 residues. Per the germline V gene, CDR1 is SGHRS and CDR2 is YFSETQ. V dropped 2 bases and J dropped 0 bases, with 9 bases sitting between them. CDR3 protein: CASSFVGPSYEQYF. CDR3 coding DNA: TGCGCCAGCAGCTTTGTGGGGCCCTCCTACGAGCAGTACTTC.

The CDR3, as DNA: TGTGCCAGCGCTACGCCCGCTTTAGGCCCGACCTACGAGCAGTACTTC. This sequence encodes CASATPALGPTYEQYF. V is TRBV28 and J is TRBJ2-7; D not certain. Germline CDR1 reads MDHEN; CDR2 reads SYDVKM. Trimming removed 8 bases from V and 2 bases from J, with 22 bases in between. The CDR3 spans 16 residues.

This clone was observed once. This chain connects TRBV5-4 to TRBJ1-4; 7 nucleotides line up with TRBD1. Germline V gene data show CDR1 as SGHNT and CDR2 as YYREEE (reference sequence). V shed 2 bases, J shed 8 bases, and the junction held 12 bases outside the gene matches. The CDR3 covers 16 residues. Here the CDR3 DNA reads TGTGCCAGCAGCTTAGACGCCGCCAGGGGGGGAGAAAAACTGTTTTTT. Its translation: CASSLDAARGGEKLFF.

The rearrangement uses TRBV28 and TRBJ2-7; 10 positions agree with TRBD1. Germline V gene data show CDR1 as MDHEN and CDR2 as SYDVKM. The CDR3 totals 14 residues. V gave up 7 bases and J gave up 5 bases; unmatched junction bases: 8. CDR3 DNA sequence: TGTGCCAGCATACCGGGACAGGGGTCTGACGAGCAGTACTTC. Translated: CASIPGQGSDEQYF.

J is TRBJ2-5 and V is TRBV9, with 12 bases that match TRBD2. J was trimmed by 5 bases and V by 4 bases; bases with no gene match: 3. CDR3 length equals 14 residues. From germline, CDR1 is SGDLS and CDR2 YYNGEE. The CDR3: CASSSGLAGETQYF. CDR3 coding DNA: TGTGCCAGCAGCTCCGGACTAGCGGGGGAGACCCAGTACTTC.

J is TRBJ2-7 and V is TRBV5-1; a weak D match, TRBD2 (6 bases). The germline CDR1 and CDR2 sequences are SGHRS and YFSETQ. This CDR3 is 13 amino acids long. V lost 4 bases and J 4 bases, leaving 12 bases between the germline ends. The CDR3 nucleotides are TGCGCCAGCAGCGGGGGGATCAATTACGAGCAGTACTTC. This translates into CASSGGINYEQYF.

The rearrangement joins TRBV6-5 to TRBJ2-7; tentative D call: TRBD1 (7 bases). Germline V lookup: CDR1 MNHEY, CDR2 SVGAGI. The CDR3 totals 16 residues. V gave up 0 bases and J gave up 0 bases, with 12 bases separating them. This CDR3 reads CASSYSSQGGSYEQYF. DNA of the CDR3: TGTGCCAGCAGTTACTCGAGTCAGGGGGGCTCCTACGAGCAGTACTTC.

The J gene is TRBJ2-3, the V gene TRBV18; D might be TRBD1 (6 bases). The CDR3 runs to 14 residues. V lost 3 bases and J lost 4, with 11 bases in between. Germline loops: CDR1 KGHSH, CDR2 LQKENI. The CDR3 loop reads CASSPFAGADTQYF. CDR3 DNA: TGTGCCAGCTCACCTTTTGCAGGGGCAGATACGCAGTATTTT.

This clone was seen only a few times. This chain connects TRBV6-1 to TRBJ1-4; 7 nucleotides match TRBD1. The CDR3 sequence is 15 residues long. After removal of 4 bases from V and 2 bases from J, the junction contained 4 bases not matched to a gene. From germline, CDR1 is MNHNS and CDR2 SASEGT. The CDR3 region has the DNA TGTGCCAGCAGTGGATACAGGGGCACTAATGAAAAACTGTTTTTT. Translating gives CASSGYRGTNEKLFF.

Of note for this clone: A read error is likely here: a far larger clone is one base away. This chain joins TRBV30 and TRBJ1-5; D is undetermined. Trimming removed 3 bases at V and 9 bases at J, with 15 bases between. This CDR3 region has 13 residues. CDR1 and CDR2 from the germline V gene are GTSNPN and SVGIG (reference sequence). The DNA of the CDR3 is TGTGCCTGGAGCATAAAGAGCGATCTGCCCCAGCATTTT. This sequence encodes CAWSIKSDLPQHF.

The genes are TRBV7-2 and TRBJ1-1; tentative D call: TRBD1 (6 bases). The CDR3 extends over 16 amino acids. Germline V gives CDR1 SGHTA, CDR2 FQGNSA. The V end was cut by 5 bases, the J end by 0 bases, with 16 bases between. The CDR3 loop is CASSPSRTAMNTEAFF. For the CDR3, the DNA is TGTGCCAGCAGCCCCAGTCGGACAGCCATGAACACTGAAGCTTTCTTT.